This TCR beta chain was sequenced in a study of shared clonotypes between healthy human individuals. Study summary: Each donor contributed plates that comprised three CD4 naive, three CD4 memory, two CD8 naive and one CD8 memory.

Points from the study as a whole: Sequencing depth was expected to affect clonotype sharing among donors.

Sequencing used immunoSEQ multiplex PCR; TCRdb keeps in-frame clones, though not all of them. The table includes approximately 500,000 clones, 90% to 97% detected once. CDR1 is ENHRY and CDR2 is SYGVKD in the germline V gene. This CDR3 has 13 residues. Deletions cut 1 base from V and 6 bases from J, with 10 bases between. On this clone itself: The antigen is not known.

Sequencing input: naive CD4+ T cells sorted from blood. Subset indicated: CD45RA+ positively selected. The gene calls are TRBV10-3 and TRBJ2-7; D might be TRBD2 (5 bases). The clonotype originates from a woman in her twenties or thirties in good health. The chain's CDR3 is CAISEYEGSEQYF. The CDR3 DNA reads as TGTGCCATCAGTGAGTACGAGGGAAGCGAGCAGTACTTC.